This T cell receptor (beta chain) was captured in a study of blood T cell repertoires in COVID-19. About the study: Whether acute or convalescent, the COVID-19 samples came from the United States, Italy and Spain. T cells, B-cell-depleted T cells, or PBMCs supplied cDNA or gDNA.

This CDR3 region has 13 residues. The germline V gene has CDR1 MGHRA and CDR2 YSYEKL. V was trimmed by 4 bases and J by 6 bases, leaving 12 bases between them. Seattle's enrolled individuals joined amid active infection and were then monitored longitudinally. Original processing notes: Amplification of reference gene primers provided the estimated nucleated cell counts. The method was immunoSEQ multiplex PCR; TCRdb's version includes in-frame clones alone and lacks a portion of them. V and J calls and clone size are those listed in that table; D and trimming were worked out from the DNA. The table records about 88,000 clones, less than 95% of them present only once.

Sequencing input: peripheral blood. The source of this sequence is a young man with COVID-19, enrolled during active disease. The chain is built from TRBV4-1 and TRBJ1-2; TRBD1 is a possible D gene (5 bases). The CDR3 DNA reads as TGCGCCAGCAGCCTAGGGGTTTGGGATGGCTACACCTTC. It codes for CASSLGVWDGYTF.